This T cell receptor beta chain was documented in a study of PD-L1 blockade in urothelial cancer. Looking at the study overall: T cells numbered a median of about 150,000 in the blood samples. Study-wide findings and caveats: The study found that durable-benefit patients expanded tumor-associated blood clones more at 3 weeks.

Unmatched junction bases numbered 8, after V lost 0 bases and J lost 5 bases. Germline lookup yields CDR1 ENHRY and CDR2 SYGVKD. The CDR3 covers 16 residues. As regards this clone: What it binds is unknown.

Noted time point: pretreatment peripheral blood. The investigators introduced synthetic TCR analog templates into each PCR as spikes. Clones were read by immunoSEQ multiplex PCR, and TCRdb kept only the in-frame ones, dropping some. This table has about 51,000 clones, around 84% appearing once. The rearrangement joins TRBV10-3 to TRBJ2-7; 9 nucleotides match TRBD1. The sequenced sample was PBMCs, obtained around atezolizumab (anti-PD-L1) treatment. The receptor was isolated from a man aged 55 to 69 with urothelial cancer. CDR3 sequence (DNA): TGTGCCATCAGTGAGTCGAGGGGACAGGGTGGTCACGAGCAGTACTTC. It translates to CAISESRGQGGHEQYF.